The clone carrying this TCR beta chain occurred a few times. What it recognizes is unknown. The data were taken from a study of cytomegalovirus exposure and HLA in healthy donors. The CDR3 runs to 18 residues. Trimming shortened V by 6 bases and J by 2 bases, and 24 bases separated the two germline ends. CDR1 SGHRS and CDR2 YFSETQ come from the germline V gene. Vbeta (60) and Jbeta (13) primers were used in the PCR. Generated by immunoSEQ multiplex PCR, the TCRdb table keeps only in-frame clones and is missing some. The sample lists more than 85,000 clones; roughly three quarters were seen once. Study-level findings and limits: Sequences of the TCR beta chain were said to predict the HLA-A and HLA-B alleles of most subjects accurately.

This sequence joins TRBV5-1 and TRBJ1-5; D call uncertain. Sequences were obtained from PBMCs. The receptor was derived from a man aged 40-49 years in good health and CMV-seronegative. CDR3 sequence reads: CASTQSPYRHGGNQPQHF. CDR3 DNA: TGCGCCAGCACGCAATCGCCCTACAGACACGGTGGCAATCAGCCCCAGCATTTT.